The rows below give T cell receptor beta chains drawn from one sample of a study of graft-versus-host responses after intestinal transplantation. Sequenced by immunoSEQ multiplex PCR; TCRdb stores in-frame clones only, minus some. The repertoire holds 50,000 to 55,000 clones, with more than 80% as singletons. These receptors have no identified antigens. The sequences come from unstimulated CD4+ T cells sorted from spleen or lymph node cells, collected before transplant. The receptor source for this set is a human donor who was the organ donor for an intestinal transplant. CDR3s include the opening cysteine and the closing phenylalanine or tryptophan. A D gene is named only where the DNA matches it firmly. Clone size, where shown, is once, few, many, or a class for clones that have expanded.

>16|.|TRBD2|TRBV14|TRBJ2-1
CASSPLAGGAYNEQFF
TGTGCCAGCAGCCCCTTGGCGGGAGGCGCCTACAATGAGCAGTTCTTC
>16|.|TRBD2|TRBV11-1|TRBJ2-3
CASSFSVAGGEDTQYF
TGTGCCAGCAGCTTTTCGGTAGCGGGAGGGGAAGATACGCAGTATTTT
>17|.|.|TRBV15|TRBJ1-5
CATSRPRGAQSNQPQHF
TGTGCCACCAGCAGGCCCCGGGGGGCGCAGAGCAATCAGCCCCAGCATTTT
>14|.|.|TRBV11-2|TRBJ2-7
CASSPLPRVHEQYF
TGTGCCAGCAGCCCCCTCCCCAGGGTTCACGAGCAGTACTTC
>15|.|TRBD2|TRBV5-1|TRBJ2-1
CASSAASGGYNEQFF
TGCGCCAGCAGCGCTGCTAGCGGGGGTTACAATGAGCAGTTCTTC
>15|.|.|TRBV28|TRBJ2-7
CASSRTGTLSYEQYF
TGTGCCAGCAGCCGTACCGGGACTCTCTCCTACGAGCAGTACTTC
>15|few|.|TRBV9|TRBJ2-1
CASSVTGTYYNEQFF
TGTGCCAGCAGCGTAACCGGGACTTATTACAATGAGCAGTTCTTC
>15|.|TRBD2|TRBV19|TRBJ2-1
CASNLLTSGSNEQFF
TGTGCCAGTAATTTGCTGACTAGCGGGAGCAATGAGCAGTTCTTC
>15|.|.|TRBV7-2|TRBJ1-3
CASSLTRNSGNTIYF
TGTGCCAGCAGCTTAACCAGAAACTCTGGAAACACCATATATTTT
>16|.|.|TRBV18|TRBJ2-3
CASSPLDSWTADTQYF
TGTGCCAGCTCACCACTGGACAGTTGGACTGCAGATACGCAGTATTTT
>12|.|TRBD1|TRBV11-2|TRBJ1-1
CASRAGGSEAFF
TGTGCCAGCAGGGCAGGGGGTAGTGAAGCTTTCTTT
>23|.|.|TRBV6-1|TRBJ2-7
CASSEGGTGGDLRAVLRAGHRHF
.
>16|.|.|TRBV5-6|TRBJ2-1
CASSFFAGRGTGEQFF
TGTGCCAGCAGCTTTTTTGCAGGGCGCGGGACGGGGGAGCAGTTCTTC
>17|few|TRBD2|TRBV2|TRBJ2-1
CASSYPLAGGSYNEQFF
TGTGCCAGCAGTTACCCATTAGCGGGAGGATCCTACAATGAGCAGTTCTTC
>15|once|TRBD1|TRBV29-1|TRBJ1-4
CSVVGTGATNEKLFF
TGCAGCGTTGTGGGGACAGGGGCAACTAATGAAAAACTGTTTTTT
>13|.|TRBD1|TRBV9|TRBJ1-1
CASSVGTGTEAFF
TGTGCCAGCAGCGTGGGGACAGGCACTGAAGCTTTCTTT
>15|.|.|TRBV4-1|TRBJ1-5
CASSLTILRDQPQHF
TGCGCCAGCAGCCTCACAATCTTACGGGATCAGCCCCAGCATTTT
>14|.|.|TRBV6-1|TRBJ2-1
CASSEGGKNNEQFF
TGTGCCAGCAGTGAAGGTGGCAAGAACAATGAGCAGTTCTTC
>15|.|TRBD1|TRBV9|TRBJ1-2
CASSPRTGTHGGYTF
TGTGCCAGCAGCCCCCGGACAGGTACTCACGGTGGCTACACCTTC
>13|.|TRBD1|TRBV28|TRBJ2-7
CASSGQGFYEQYF
TGTGCCAGCAGTGGACAGGGGTTTTACGAGCAGTACTTC
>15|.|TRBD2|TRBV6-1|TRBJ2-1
CASGTLAGGTNEQFF
TGTGCCAGCGGAACACTAGCGGGGGGGACCAATGAGCAGTTCTTC
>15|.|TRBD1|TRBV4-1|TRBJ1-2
CASSQVAGGNYGYTF
TGCGCCAGCAGCCAAGTGGCAGGGGGCAACTATGGCTACACCTTC
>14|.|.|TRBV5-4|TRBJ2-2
CASSSMTRPGELFF
TGTGCCAGCAGCTCGATGACTAGGCCCGGGGAGCTGTTTTTT
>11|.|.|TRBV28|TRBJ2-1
CATLGGKLAFF
TGTGCCACCCTTGGCGGGAAATTAGCGTTCTTC